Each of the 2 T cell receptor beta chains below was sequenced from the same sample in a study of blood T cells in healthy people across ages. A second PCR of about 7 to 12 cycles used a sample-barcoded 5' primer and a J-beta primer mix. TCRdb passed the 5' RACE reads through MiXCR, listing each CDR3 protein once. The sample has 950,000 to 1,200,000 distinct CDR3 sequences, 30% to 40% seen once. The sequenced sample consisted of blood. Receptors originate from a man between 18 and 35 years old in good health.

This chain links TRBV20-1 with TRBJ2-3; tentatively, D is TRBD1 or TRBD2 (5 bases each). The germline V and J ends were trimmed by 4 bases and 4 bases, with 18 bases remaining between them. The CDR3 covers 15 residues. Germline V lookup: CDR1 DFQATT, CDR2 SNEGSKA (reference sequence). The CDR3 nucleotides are TGCAGTGCTACCCTTTCTGAGGGGCTACCAGATACGCAGTATTTT. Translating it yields CSATLSEGLPDTQYF.

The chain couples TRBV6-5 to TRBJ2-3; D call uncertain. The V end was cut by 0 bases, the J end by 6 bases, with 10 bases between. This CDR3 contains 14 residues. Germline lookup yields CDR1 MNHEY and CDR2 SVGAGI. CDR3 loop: CASSYSGPVDTQYF. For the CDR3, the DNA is TGTGCCAGCAGTTACTCCGGGCCTGTGGATACGCAGTATTTT.